This record concerns one TCR beta chain sequence. The authors' processing: Amplification of reference gene primers provided the estimated nucleated cell counts. Clones were read by immunoSEQ multiplex PCR, and TCRdb kept only the in-frame ones, dropping some. The DNA gave D and trimming, while V, J and clone size come from that table. The data contain 230,000 or so clones, 80% to 90% of them singletons. This sample was included in a study of blood T cell repertoires in COVID-19. About the research overall: Sites across the United States, Italy and Spain contributed samples from acute and convalescent COVID-19.

Unmatched junction bases numbered 0, after V lost 0 bases and J lost 1 base. Germline V gene sequence: CDR1 SGHNT, CDR2 YYREEE (reference sequence). The CDR3 has 15 residues. Sequencing was done on a sample of peripheral blood. This chain connects TRBV5-4 to TRBJ2-5; 10 bases agree with TRBD2. The receptor was isolated from a woman aged 40 to 50 who had recovered from COVID-19. The CDR3 sequence: CASSLGTSGQETQYF. The DNA of the CDR3 is TGTGCCAGCAGCTTGGGGACTAGCGGCCAAGAGACCCAGTACTTC.